The 25 T cell receptor beta chains presented below share a single source sample, sequenced in a study of T-cell reconstitution after alpha-beta-depleted transplantation in children. During its preparation, the TCRbeta library received unique molecular identifiers. Each CDR3 protein gets one entry after TCRdb re-called the PCR reads with MiXCR. The table has 700,000 to 950,000 distinct CDR3 sequences, under 20% seen once. Sequencing was performed on PBMCs, mostly from graft donor cells, taken 360 days after TCRalphabeta/CD19-depleted stem cell transplant. The receptor set was obtained from a male patient aged 10 to 17 who had a stem cell transplant for acute lymphoblastic leukemia, so the T cells may come from the graft donor.

Remarks on this clonotype: One base away lies a much larger clone, so this may be a sequencing read error. The chain combines TRBV11-2 with TRBJ1-3, with 9 positions matching TRBD1. Germline V gene lookup returns CDR1 SGHAT and CDR2 FQNNGV. CDR3 length: 15 residues. CDR3 coding DNA: TGTGACAGCAGCTCCGGGACAGGGACTGGAAACACCATATATTTT. This encodes CDSSSGTGTGNTIYF. Full variable domain (outside the CDR3, taken from reference TRBV11-2 and TRBJ1-3): EAGVAQSPRYKIIEKRQSVAFWCNPISGHATLYWYQQILGQGPKLLIQFQNNGVVDDSQLPKDRFSAERLKGVDSTLKIQPAKLEDSAVYLCDSSSGTGTGNTIYFGEGSWLTVV.

This clonotype showed up many times. The chain has TRBV3-1 and TRBJ2-5, with D hard to call. Trimming stripped 0 bases from V and 2 bases from J, with 4 bases between. This CDR3 is 13 amino acids long. In germline, CDR1 is LGHDT, CDR2 YNNKEL (reference sequence). DNA of the CDR3: TGTGCCAGCAGCCAAGAGCCTCAAGAGACCCAGTACTTC. Translated, it gives CASSQEPQETQYF.

This sequence joins TRBV3-1 and TRBJ2-7; 7 bases map to TRBD1. With 2 bases clipped from V and 4 bases from J, the junction kept 8 bases outside the gene matches. The CDR3 loop spans 15 amino acids. Germline CDR1 is LGHDT and CDR2 is YNNKEL (reference sequence). CDR3 in amino acids: CASSQTGTALYEQYF. The CDR3 DNA is TGTGCCAGCAGCCAAACCGGGACAGCCTTATACGAGCAGTACTTC.

In its sample, this clonotype was seen a few times. The chain recombines TRBV29-1 with TRBJ2-1; 7 bases fit TRBD2. CDR1 SQVTM and CDR2 ANQGSEA come from the germline V gene. CDR3 length: 11 amino acids. Losses at the gene ends were 6 bases for V and 6 bases for J; bases not matched to a gene: 2. This chain's CDR3 is CSVERGNEQFF. Written as DNA, the CDR3 is TGCAGCGTGGAGCGGGGCAATGAGCAGTTCTTC.

This clonotype has a count of ten or more. The V gene is TRBV18, the J gene TRBJ2-2; no reliable D call. Trimming removed 1 base from V and 6 bases from J, with 6 bases in between. Germline CDR1 and CDR2: KGHSH and LQKENI. The CDR3 sequence is 13 residues long. The CDR3 sequence: CASSPQLSGELFF. CDR3 nucleotide sequence: TGTGCCAGCTCACCACAACTGTCCGGGGAGCTGTTTTTT.

This chain links TRBV19 with TRBJ1-2, with 7 bases fitting TRBD1. CDR1 and CDR2 from the germline V gene are LNHDA and SQIVND (reference sequence). The ends lost 7 bases at V and 8 bases at J; junction bases unmatched: 19. The CDR3 sequence is 16 residues long. In nucleotides, the CDR3 is TGTGCCAGTAAAGAAAGATCGAGTCGACAGGGTATGGGCTACACCTTC. Translation: CASKERSSRQGMGYTF.

J is TRBJ2-1 and V is TRBV5-1, with D uncertain. The V gene lost 0 bases and the J gene lost 4 bases, with 11 bases spanning the gap. The CDR3 length is 15 residues. Germline V CDR1 and CDR2: SGHRS, YFSETQ. The CDR3: CASSLDPARYNEQFF. The CDR3 DNA is TGCGCCAGCAGCTTGGATCCGGCCAGATACAATGAGCAGTTCTTC.

The chain is built from TRBV3-1 and TRBJ2-1; D not certain. Germline V gene lookup returns CDR1 LGHDT and CDR2 YNNKEL (reference sequence). Trimming removed 0 bases from V and 12 bases from J, with 15 bases in between. This CDR3 spans 14 amino acids. The chain's CDR3 is CASSQDGVGSSQFF. CDR3 coding DNA: TGTGCCAGCAGCCAAGACGGTGTGGGCTCATCGCAGTTCTTC.

The chain uses TRBV12-3 or TRBV12-4 and TRBJ2-7; D remains unclear. The V end lost 6 bases, the J end lost 3 bases, and 18 bases lay between the germline ends. The CDR3 extends over 15 amino acids. DNA for the CDR3: TGTGCCAGCAGACTGGGTCACTCCAAGGACTACGAGCAGTACTTC. Translated, it gives CASRLGHSKDYEQYF.

This clonotype was recorded at least ten times. The CDR3 bases are TGCGCCAGCAGTGAGGGGACTAGCGGGAGGAATGAGCAGTTCTTC. This encodes CASSEGTSGRNEQFF. V gene TRBV10-2 combines with J gene TRBJ2-1; 15 bases align to TRBD2. The CDR3 consists of 15 residues. The germline V gene has CDR1 WSHSY and CDR2 SAAADI. V lost 2 bases to trimming and J lost 7 bases; unmatched junction nucleotides: 0.

V gene TRBV6-4 combines with J gene TRBJ1-2; D call uncertain. The CDR3 extends over 13 amino acids. Germline V CDR1 and CDR2: MRHNA, SNTAGT. V was clipped by 6 bases and J by 8 bases, with 16 bases between them. The CDR3 protein is CASRATEARGYTF. For the CDR3, the DNA is TGTGCCAGCAGAGCCACAGAGGCCAGAGGCTACACCTTC.

This clonotype turned up a few times. The chain uses TRBV11-1 and TRBJ1-1; the D gene is possibly TRBD1 (5 bases). V was pared by 3 bases and J by 1 base, with 18 bases between. Germline V gene lookup returns CDR1 SGHAT and CDR2 FQDESV (reference sequence). This CDR3 spans 17 amino acids. The CDR3 DNA reads as TGTGCCAGCAGCTTTTCCGGACGGACCGGGACGAACACTGAAGCTTTCTTT. Translation gives CASSFSGRTGTNTEAFF.

CDR3 nucleotides: TGCGCCAGCAGCTTGGCGGCGGGAGTCTACGAGCAGTACTTC. As protein: CASSLAAGVYEQYF. The chain has TRBV5-1 and TRBJ2-7; 7 positions agree with TRBD2. The V gene's germline CDR1 is SGHRS and CDR2 YFSETQ. CDR3 length: 14 residues. V lost 0 bases to trimming and J lost 3 bases; unmatched junction nucleotides: 3.

The table lists this clonotype with a few counts. The V call is TRBV4-2, the J call TRBJ2-7, with 7 nucleotides matching TRBD1. CDR1 is LGHNA, CDR2 YNFKEQ, per germline. Trimming took 3 bases from V and 1 from J; bases not matched to a gene: 6. The CDR3 sequence is 15 residues long. The DNA for the CDR3 is TGTGCCAGCAGCCAGACACCGGGACAGTCCTACGAGCAGTACTTC. Translating it yields CASSQTPGQSYEQYF.

This clonotype appeared a single time. CDR3 sequence: CASDPPYEQYF. In DNA, the CDR3 is TGTGCCAGCGACCCACCCTACGAGCAGTACTTC. The chain is built from TRBV27 and TRBJ2-7; D call uncertain. Germline CDR1 is MNHEY and CDR2 is SMNVEV (reference sequence). V lost 8 bases to trimming and J lost 2 bases, with 7 bases between them. The CDR3 consists of 11 residues.

The gene calls are TRBV12-3 or TRBV12-4 and TRBJ1-3, with no clear D. V shed 3 bases and J shed 2 bases, with 11 bases lying between them. The CDR3 length is 15 residues. Here the CDR3 DNA reads TGTGCCAGCAGTTTTTTTAACGGACCTGGAAACACCATATATTTT. Translation gives CASSFFNGPGNTIYF.

V gene TRBV30 combines with J gene TRBJ2-3, with D possibly matching TRBD2 (6 bases). CDR1 is GTSNPN, CDR2 SVGIG, per germline (reference sequence). The ends were cut back, 0 bases at V and 3 bases at J, with 7 bases in the middle. CDR3 length: 13 residues. The CDR3 nucleotides read TGTGCCTGGAGTGTGACTAGGACAGATACGCAGTATTTT. It specifies CAWSVTRTDTQYF.

This clonotype was seen more than once but under ten times. The chain links TRBV11-1 to TRBJ2-2, with 7 bases fitting TRBD1. Unmatched junction bases numbered 13, after V lost 3 bases and J lost 3 bases. Germline CDR1 and CDR2: SGHAT and FQDESV (reference sequence). This CDR3 comprises 18 residues. The CDR3 here is CASSFYTRLTGYTGELFF. CDR3 nucleotides: TGTGCCAGCAGCTTCTATACCCGACTGACAGGGTACACCGGGGAGCTGTTTTTT.

This clonotype has at least ten counts. The chain joins TRBV6-5 to TRBJ2-4; a possible D gene is TRBD1 (6 bases). The CDR3 totals 14 residues. Germline V gives CDR1 MNHEY, CDR2 SVGAGI. V lost 7 bases and J 9 bases, leaving 19 bases between the germline ends. The CDR3 nucleotides are TGTGCCAGCAAGGCTGGTAACAGGGCCAGCATTCAGTACTTC. Translated, it gives CASKAGNRASIQYF.

The J gene is TRBJ2-3, the V gene TRBV15; TRBD2 matches 7 bases. This CDR3 is built from 17 residues. The V gene end was trimmed by 0 bases and the J gene end by 2 bases; junction bases not matched to a gene: 8. Germline V CDR1 and CDR2: LNHNV, YYDKDF (reference sequence). The CDR3, as DNA: TGTGCCACCAGCAGAGATAGGCTAGCGGCCACCACAGATACGCAGTATTTT. Translating gives CATSRDRLAATTDTQYF. Filled out from reference TRBV15 and TRBJ2-3, the complete variable domain reads DAMVIQNPRYQVTQFGKPVTLSCSQTLNHNVMYWYQQKSSQAPKLLFHYYDKDFNNEADTPDNFQSRRPNTSFCFLDIRSPGLGDTAMYLCATSRDRLAATTDTQYFGPGTRLTVL.

This clonotype occurred a few times. The rearrangement uses TRBV11-3 and TRBJ2-1; 11 nucleotides align to TRBD2. CDR3 size: 15 residues. Germline-derived CDR1 and CDR2 are SGHNT and YENEEA. V shed 4 bases, J shed 8 bases, and the junction held 7 bases outside the gene matches. CDR3 loop: CASSYRLAGHDEQFF. In DNA form, the CDR3 reads TGTGCCAGCAGCTACCGACTAGCGGGACACGATGAGCAGTTCTTC.

J is TRBJ2-1 and V is TRBV6-5, with D unclear. V gave up 2 bases and J gave up 6 bases, with 8 bases separating them. Looked up from germline, CDR1 is MNHEY and CDR2 is SVGAGI. This CDR3 is 13 amino acids long. In DNA form, the CDR3 reads TGTGCCAGCAGTTACGGTGAGCGCAATGAGCAGTTCTTC. It yields the protein CASSYGERNEQFF.

This clonotype came up many times. The chain uses TRBV5-1 and TRBJ2-3; D uncertain. CDR1 and CDR2 (germline): SGHRS, YFSETQ. Trimming left V 2 bases short and J 0 bases short, with 10 bases between. The CDR3 loop spans 15 amino acids. CDR3 coding DNA: TGCGCCAGCAGCTTTAGCTCGACTAGCACAGATACGCAGTATTTT. Protein sequence: CASSFSSTSTDTQYF.

The chain combines TRBV11-2 with TRBJ2-7; TRBD2 is a possible D gene (6 bases). The CDR3 has 15 amino acids. CDR1 and CDR2 (germline): SGHAT, FQNNGV. V was trimmed by 5 bases and J by 6 bases, leaving 20 bases between them. The CDR3 loop reads CASSPLGGFKGEQYF. In DNA, the CDR3 is TGTGCCAGCAGCCCCCTCGGGGGATTCAAGGGCGAGCAGTACTTC. The full variable domain, in which reference TRBV11-2 and TRBJ2-7 provide the parts outside the CDR3, is EAGVAQSPRYKIIEKRQSVAFWCNPISGHATLYWYQQILGQGPKLLIQFQNNGVVDDSQLPKDRFSAERLKGVDSTLKIQPAKLEDSAVYLCASSPLGGFKGEQYFGPGTRLTVT.

There are many counts of this clonotype. The chain has TRBV2 and TRBJ2-7; D may be TRBD2 (6 bases). The CDR3 is made up of 12 amino acids. Germline CDR1 reads SNHLY; CDR2 reads FYNNEI. V dropped 7 bases and J dropped 6 bases, with 13 bases sitting between them. In DNA, the CDR3 is TGTGCCAGCATGGGAGGAAGGGGCGAGCAGTACTTC. Protein product: CASMGGRGEQYF.